This TCR beta chain was sequenced in a study of control samples from healthy donors and cancer patients. The germline CDR1 and CDR2 sequences are SGHRS and YFSETQ. J gave up 7 bases and V 4 bases, and 9 bases lay outside the gene matches. The CDR3 has 16 residues. TCRdb's copy holds only in-frame clones and misses some; the assay was immunoSEQ multiplex PCR. The table shows around 68,000 clones, with over 80% occurring only once. This chain uses TRBV5-1 with TRBJ2-1, with 12 bases lining up with TRBD2. This TCR was recovered from a man in his 60s in good health. The specimen sequenced was blood. The CDR3 DNA reads TGCGCCAGCAGCGGGGGGGGACTAGCGGGTATAAATGAGCAGTTCTTC. Translation gives CASSGGGLAGINEQFF.